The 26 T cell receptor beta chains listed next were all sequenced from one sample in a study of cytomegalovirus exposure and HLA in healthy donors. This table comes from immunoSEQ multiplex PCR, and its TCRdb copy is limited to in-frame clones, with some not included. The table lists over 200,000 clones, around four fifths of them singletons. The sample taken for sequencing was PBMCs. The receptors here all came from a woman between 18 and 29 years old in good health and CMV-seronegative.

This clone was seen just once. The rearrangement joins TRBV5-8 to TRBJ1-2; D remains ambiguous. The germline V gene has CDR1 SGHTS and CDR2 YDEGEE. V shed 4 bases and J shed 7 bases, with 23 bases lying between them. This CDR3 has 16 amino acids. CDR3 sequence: CASSPILPGSFGGYTF. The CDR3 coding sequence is TGTGCCAGCAGCCCAATATTACCCGGATCTTTTGGTGGCTACACCTTC.

CDR3 residues: CASSARRRNYGYTF. The CDR3 DNA follows: TGTGCCAGCAGTGCCCGGCGGAGAAACTATGGCTACACCTTC. The chain combines TRBV2 with TRBJ1-2; unclear D gene. CDR3 length equals 14 residues. The germline V and J ends were trimmed by 4 bases and 2 bases, with 11 bases remaining between them. Looked up from germline, CDR1 is SNHLY and CDR2 is FYNNEI.

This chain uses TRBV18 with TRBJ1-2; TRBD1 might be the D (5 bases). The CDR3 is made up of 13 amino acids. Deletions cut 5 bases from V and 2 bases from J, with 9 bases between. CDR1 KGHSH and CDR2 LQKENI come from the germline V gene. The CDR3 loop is CASSYGGNYGYTF. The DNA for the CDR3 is TGTGCCAGCTCATACGGGGGAAACTATGGCTACACCTTC.

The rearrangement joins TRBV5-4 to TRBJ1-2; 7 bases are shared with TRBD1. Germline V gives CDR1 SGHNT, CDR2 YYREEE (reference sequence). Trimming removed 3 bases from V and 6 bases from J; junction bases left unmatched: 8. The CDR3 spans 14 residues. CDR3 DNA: TGTGCCAGCAGCTCCTGGACAGGTATGGATGGCTACACCTTC. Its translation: CASSSWTGMDGYTF.

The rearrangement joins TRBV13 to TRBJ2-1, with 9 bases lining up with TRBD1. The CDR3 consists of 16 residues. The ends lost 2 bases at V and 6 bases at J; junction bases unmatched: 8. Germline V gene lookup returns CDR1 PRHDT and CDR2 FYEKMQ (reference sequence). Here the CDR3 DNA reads TGTGCCAGCAGCTTACCCCGGGACAGGGATACCAATGAGCAGTTCTTC. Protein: CASSLPRDRDTNEQFF.

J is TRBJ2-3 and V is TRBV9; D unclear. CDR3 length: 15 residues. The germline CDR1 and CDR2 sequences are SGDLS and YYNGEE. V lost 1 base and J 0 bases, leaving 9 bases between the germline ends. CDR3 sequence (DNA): TGTGCCAGCAGCGTATACGCGGCTAGCACAGATACGCAGTATTTT. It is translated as CASSVYAASTDTQYF.

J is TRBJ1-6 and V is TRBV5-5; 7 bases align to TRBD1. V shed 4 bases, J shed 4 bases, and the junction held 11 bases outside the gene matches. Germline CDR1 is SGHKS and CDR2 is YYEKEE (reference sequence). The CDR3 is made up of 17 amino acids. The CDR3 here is CASSRLETGTYNSPLHF. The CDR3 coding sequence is TGTGCCAGCAGCCGGTTAGAGACAGGGACGTATAATTCACCCCTCCACTTT.

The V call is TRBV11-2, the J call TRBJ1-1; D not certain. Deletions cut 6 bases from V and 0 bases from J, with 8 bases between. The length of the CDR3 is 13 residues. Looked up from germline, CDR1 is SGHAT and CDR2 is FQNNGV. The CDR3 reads CASSPPLNTEAFF. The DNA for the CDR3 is TGTGCCAGCAGTCCCCCGCTGAACACTGAAGCTTTCTTT.

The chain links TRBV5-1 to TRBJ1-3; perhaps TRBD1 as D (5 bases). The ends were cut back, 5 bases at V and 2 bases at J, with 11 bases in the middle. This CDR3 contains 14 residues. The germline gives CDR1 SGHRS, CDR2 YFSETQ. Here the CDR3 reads CASRGVSTGNTIYF. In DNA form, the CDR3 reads TGCGCCAGCAGGGGGGTCTCGACTGGAAACACCATATATTTT.

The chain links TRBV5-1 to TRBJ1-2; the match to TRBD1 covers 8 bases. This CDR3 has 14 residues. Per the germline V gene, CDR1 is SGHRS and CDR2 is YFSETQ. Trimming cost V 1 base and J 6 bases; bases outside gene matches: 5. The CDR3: CASSLYATGDGYTF. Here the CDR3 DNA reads TGCGCCAGCAGCTTGTATGCGACAGGGGATGGCTACACCTTC.

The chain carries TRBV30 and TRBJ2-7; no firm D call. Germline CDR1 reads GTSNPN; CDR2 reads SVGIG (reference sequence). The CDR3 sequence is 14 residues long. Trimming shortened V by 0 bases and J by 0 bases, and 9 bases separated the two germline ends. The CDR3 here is CAWSVPPSSYEQYF. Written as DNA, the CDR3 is TGTGCCTGGAGTGTACCCCCAAGCTCCTACGAGCAGTACTTC.

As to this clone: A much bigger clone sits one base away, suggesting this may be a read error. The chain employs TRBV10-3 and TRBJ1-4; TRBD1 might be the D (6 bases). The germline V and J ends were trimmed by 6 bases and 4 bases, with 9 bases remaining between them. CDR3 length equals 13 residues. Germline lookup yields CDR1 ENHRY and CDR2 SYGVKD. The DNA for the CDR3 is TGTGCCATCAGGGACAGTCTTAATGAAAAACTGTTTTTT. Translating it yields CAIRDSLNEKLFF.

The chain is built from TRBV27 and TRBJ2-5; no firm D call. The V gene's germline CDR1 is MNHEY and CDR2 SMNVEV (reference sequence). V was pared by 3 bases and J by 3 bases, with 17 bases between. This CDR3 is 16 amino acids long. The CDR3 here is CASSLIGAPLKETQYF. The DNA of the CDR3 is TGTGCCAGCAGTTTGATAGGAGCCCCCCTGAAAGAGACCCAGTACTTC.

CDR3: CASGGSGGSYEQYF. CDR3 coding DNA: TGTGCCAGCGGAGGGTCAGGGGGTTCCTACGAGCAGTACTTC. The rearrangement joins TRBV7-2 to TRBJ2-7; tentative D call: TRBD1 (7 bases). The ends were cut back, 8 bases at V and 1 base at J, with 15 bases in the middle. The V gene's germline CDR1 is SGHTA and CDR2 FQGNSA. This CDR3 comprises 14 residues.

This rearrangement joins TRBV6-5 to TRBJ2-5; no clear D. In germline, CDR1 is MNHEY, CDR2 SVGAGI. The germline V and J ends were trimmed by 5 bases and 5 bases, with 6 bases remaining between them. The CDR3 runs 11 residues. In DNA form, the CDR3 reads TGTGCCAGCAGTCCCCGTGAGACCCAGTACTTC. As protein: CASSPRETQYF.

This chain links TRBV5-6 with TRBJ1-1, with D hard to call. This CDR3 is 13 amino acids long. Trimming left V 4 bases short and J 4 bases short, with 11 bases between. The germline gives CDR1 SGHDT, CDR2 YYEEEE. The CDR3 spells CASSPAGVTEAFF. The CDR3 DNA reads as TGTGCCAGCAGCCCTGCAGGAGTCACTGAAGCTTTCTTT. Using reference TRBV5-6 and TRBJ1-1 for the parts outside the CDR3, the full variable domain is DAGVTQSPTHLIKTRGQQVTLRCSPKSGHDTVSWYQQALGQGPQFIFQYYEEEERQRGNFPDRFSGHQFPNYSSELNVNALLLGDSALYLCASSPAGVTEAFFGQGTRLTVV.

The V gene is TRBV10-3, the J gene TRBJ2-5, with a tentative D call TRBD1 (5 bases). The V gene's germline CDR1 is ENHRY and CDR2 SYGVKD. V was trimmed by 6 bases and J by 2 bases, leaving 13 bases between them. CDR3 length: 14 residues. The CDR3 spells CAISDPGFQETQYF. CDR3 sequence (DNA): TGTGCCATCAGCGACCCAGGGTTTCAAGAGACCCAGTACTTC.

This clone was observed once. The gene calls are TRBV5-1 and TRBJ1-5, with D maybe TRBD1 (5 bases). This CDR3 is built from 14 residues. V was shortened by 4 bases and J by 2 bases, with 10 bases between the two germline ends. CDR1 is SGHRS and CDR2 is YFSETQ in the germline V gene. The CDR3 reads CASSPGGGNQPQHF. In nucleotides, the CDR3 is TGCGCCAGCAGCCCTGGGGGTGGCAATCAGCCCCAGCATTTT.

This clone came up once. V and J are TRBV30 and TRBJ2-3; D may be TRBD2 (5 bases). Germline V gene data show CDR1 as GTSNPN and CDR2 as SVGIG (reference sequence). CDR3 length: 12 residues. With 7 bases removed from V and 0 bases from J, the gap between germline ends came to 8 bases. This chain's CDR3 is CAYRTSTDTQYF. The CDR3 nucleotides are TGTGCCTACCGGACTAGCACAGATACGCAGTATTTT. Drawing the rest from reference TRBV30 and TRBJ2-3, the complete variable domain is SQTIHQWPATLVQPVGSPLSLECTVEGTSNPNLYWYRQAAGRGLQLLFYSVGIGQISSEVPQNLSASRPQDRQFILSSKKLLLSDSGFYLCAYRTSTDTQYFGPGTRLTVL.

CDR3 amino acids: CASSTQVAVTYEQYF. The CDR3 DNA sequence: TGTGCCAGCAGCACCCAGGTAGCGGTGACCTACGAGCAGTACTTC. The V gene is TRBV13, the J gene TRBJ2-7; D might be TRBD2 (6 bases). Trimming took 5 bases from V and 2 from J, leaving 16 bases between them. The CDR3 sequence is 15 residues long. In germline, CDR1 is PRHDT, CDR2 FYEKMQ (reference sequence).

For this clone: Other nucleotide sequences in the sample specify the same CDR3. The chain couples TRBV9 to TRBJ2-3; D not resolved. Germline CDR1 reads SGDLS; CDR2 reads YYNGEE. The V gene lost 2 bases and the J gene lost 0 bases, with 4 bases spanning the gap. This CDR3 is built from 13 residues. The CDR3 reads CASSVGSTDTQYF. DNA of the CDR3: TGTGCCAGCAGCGTGGGCAGCACAGATACGCAGTATTTT.

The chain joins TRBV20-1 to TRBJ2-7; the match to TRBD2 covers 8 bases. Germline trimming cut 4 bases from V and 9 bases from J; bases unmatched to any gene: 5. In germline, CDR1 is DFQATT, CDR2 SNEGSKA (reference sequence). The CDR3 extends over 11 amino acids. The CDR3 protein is CSAIGRERQYF. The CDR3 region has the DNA TGCAGTGCTATCGGGAGGGAGCGGCAGTACTTC.

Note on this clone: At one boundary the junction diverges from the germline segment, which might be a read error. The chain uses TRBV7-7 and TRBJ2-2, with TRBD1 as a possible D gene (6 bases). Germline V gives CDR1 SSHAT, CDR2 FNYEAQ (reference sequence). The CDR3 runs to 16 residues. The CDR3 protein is CASSLGSGANTGELFF. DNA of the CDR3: TGTGCTAGCAGCTTAGGGTCAGGGGCGAACACCGGGGAGCTGTTTTTT.

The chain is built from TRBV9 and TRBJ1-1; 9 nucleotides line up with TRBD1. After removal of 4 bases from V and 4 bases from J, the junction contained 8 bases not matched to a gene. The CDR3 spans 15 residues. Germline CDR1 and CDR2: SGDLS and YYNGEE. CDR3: CASSPTGGGGTEAFF. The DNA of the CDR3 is TGTGCCAGCAGCCCGACAGGGGGTGGTGGCACTGAAGCTTTCTTT.

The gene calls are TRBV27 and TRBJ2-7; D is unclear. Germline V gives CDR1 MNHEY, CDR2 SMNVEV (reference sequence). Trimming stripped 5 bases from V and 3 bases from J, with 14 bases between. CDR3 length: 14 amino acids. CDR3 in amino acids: CASSLRGAVYEQYF. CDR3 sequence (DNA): TGTGCCAGCAGTCTCCGAGGTGCAGTCTACGAGCAGTACTTC.

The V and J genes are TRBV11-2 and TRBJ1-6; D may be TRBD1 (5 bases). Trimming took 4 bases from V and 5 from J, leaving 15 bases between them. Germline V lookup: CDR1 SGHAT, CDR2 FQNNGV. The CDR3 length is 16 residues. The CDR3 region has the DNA TGTGCCAGCAGCTCCGAACGCGGGGGTAATAATTCACCCCTCCACTTT. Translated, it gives CASSSERGGNNSPLHF.